This is a list of T cell receptor beta chains from one sample in a study of shared clonotypes between healthy human individuals. Assay used: immunoSEQ multiplex PCR; TCRdb lists only in-frame clones, some missing. The sample includes roughly 2,500,000 clones, 93% of them seen just once. Sequenced input: naive CD4+ T cells from PBMCs. The source is a young man in good health. Some clones in this sample may be carry-over from other donors' samples. CDR3s include the opening cysteine and the closing phenylalanine or tryptophan. D genes are given only for firm matches. Size is stated for part of the rows, as once, few or many counts, or as a class when the clone is expanded.

NA	NA	TRBV18	TRBJ2-3	TGTGCCAGCTCACCACCGTCTGGCGGTAAGGGTACAGATACGCAGTATTTT	CASSPPSGGKGTDTQYF
NA	TRBD1	TRBV11-2	TRBJ1-6	TGTGCCAGCAGCTCGGGGACAGTTTATAATTCACCCCTCCACTTT	CASSSGTVYNSPLHF
NA	NA	TRBV16	TRBJ1-5	TGTGCCAGCAGCCGGACCGGGGTGTCCCATAGCAATCAGCCCCAGCATTTT	CASSRTGVSHSNQPQHF
NA	NA	TRBV10-1	TRBJ2-1	TGCGCCAGCAAAGGCCACCCCAGCTCCTACAATGAGCAGTTCTTC	CASKGHPSSYNEQFF
NA	NA	TRBV27	TRBJ2-2	TGTGCCAGCAGTTCCATGTCGAACACCGGGGAGCTGTTTTTT	CASSSMSNTGELFF
NA	NA	TRBV4-1	TRBJ2-7	TGCGCCAGCAGCCGTCTGGAGGGGTCCTACGAGCAGTACTTC	CASSRLEGSYEQYF
NA	NA	TRBV9	TRBJ1-1	TGTGCCAGCAGCGTAGGTTCAGGGGTAGCCTACACTGAAGCTTTCTTT	CASSVGSGVAYTEAFF
NA	TRBD2	TRBV5-4	TRBJ2-1	TGTGCCAGCAGCTCGGGACTAGCGGGAGGAGACAATGAGCAGTTCTTC	CASSSGLAGGDNEQFF
NA	TRBD1	TRBV7-2	TRBJ2-3	TGTGCCAGCAGCTGGACAGGGAGCACAGATACGCAGTATTTT	CASSWTGSTDTQYF
NA	TRBD1	TRBV5-1	TRBJ2-1	TGCGCCAGCAGCTTCGGGACAGGGGGCCAGGATGAGCAGTTCTTC	CASSFGTGGQDEQFF
NA	TRBD1	TRBV28	TRBJ2-5	TGTGCCAGCAGGACAGGGGCCGCCCCAGTTACCCAGTACTTC	CASRTGAAPVTQYF
once	NA	TRBV5-1	TRBJ2-7	TGCGCCAGCAGCTTGGTACCGTCAGCTTACGAGCAGTACTTC	CASSLVPSAYEQYF